This T cell receptor beta chain was recovered during a study of blood T cell repertoires in COVID-19. Overall study context: Sites across the United States, Italy and Spain contributed samples from acute and convalescent COVID-19.

In the original workflow: Using reference gene primer amplification, nucleated cell counts were estimated. Produced via immunoSEQ multiplex PCR; TCRdb's table is partial and in-frame only. V and J calls and clone size come straight from that table; D and trimming were deduced from the DNA. The sample records around 45,000 clones, around 70% being singletons. V was clipped by 6 bases and J by 5 bases; unmatched bases: 6. CDR3 size: 14 residues. Germline CDR1 reads SGHAT; CDR2 reads FQNNGV. V gene TRBV11-2 combines with J gene TRBJ1-1; 10 bases match TRBD1. Sequencing input: peripheral blood. The TCR was taken from a man at least 80 years old with acute or convalescent COVID-19. CDR3 sequence (DNA): TGTGCCAGCAGTTACGGACAGGGGGAGACTGAAGCTTTCTTT. This gives the protein CASSYGQGETEAFF.